This entry lists 13 T cell receptor delta chains sequenced from one sample in a study of TRDV2 sequences in healthy donors. TCRdb called clones from the PCR reads again using CATT. Here the sample spans some 1,500 delta-chain clones, around 16% being singletons. The specimen sequenced was Vd2+ gamma-delta T cells from blood. The receptors were gathered from a human donor in good health.

In this sample, this clone turned up a few times. TCRdb has a much larger clone's protein, which differs at residue 10 from the translation of this DNA, likely because of a read error; what is shown is the protein translated from the DNA. The chain recombines TRDV2 with TRDJ1, with D perhaps matching TRDD3 (5 bases). The CDR3 sequence is 18 residues long. CDR1 GEAIGNYY and CDR2 EKD come from the germline V gene. Deletions cut 1 base from V and 1 base from J, with 21 bases between. The CDR3 protein is CACDTLRQTWGPTDKLIF. As DNA, the CDR3 is TGTGCCTGTGACACTCTGCGTCAGACTTGGGGACCCACCGATAAACTCATCTTT.

This clone has a handful of counts. The chain joins TRDV2 to TRDJ1, with 12 bases aligning to TRDD3. Germline CDR1 reads GEAIGNYY; CDR2 reads EKD. Germline trimming cut 0 bases from V and 3 bases from J; bases unmatched to any gene: 31. This CDR3 region has 25 residues. This CDR3 reads CACDTVTLGLPTGLGDTQSADKLIF. The CDR3 DNA follows: TGTGCCTGTGACACCGTAACATTAGGTCTTCCTACTGGACTGGGGGATACCCAGTCCGCCGATAAACTCATCTTT.

Details on this clone: With a far larger clone one base away, a read error is the likely cause. V is TRDV2 and J is TRDJ1, with D possibly matching TRDD3 (5 bases). Germline V gene data show CDR1 as GEAIGNYY and CDR2 as EKD. Between the trimmed V and J ends, which lost 2 bases and 0 bases, there was a span of 30 bases. CDR3 length: 21 amino acids. CDR3 bases: TGTGCCTGTGACATCGTACGGGGGGGGTCAACCAGAGAAGAACACACCGATAAACTCATCTTT. It translates to CACDIVRGGSTREEHTDKLIF.

The chain recombines TRDV2 with TRDJ1, with 9 bases identical to TRDD3. Losses at the gene ends were 1 base for V and 1 base for J; bases not matched to a gene: 12. The CDR3 extends over 18 amino acids. CDR1 is GEAIGNYY, CDR2 EKD, per germline. CDR3 in amino acids: CACDTLTPTGGPTDKLIF. The CDR3 DNA reads as TGTGCCTGTGACACTCTAACCCCGACTGGGGGACCCACCGATAAACTCATCTTT.

In the case of this clone: This could be a read error, since a much larger clone is one nucleotide away. This sequence joins TRDV2 and TRDJ1, with 9 bases identical to TRDD3. The CDR3 loop spans 16 amino acids. CDR1 and CDR2 from the germline V gene are GEAIGNYY and EKD. The CDR3 bases are TGTGCCTGTGATATACTGGGGGACCGTCCCACCGTTAAACTCATCTTT. Translated, it gives CACDILGDRPTVKLIF.

By frequency in the sample, this clone is medium-sized. The V and J genes are TRDV2 and TRDJ3, with 12 bases fitting TRDD3. Germline V lookup: CDR1 GEAIGNYY, CDR2 EKD. The CDR3 has 20 amino acids. Losses at the gene ends were 3 bases for V and 1 base for J; bases not matched to a gene: 9. As DNA, the CDR3 is TGTGCCTGTGACCCTGTACTGGGGGATACCCAATCCTGGGACACCCGACAGATGTTTTTC. It specifies CACDPVLGDTQSWDTRQMFF.

As concerns this clone: The amino acid sequence in TCRdb belongs to a much larger clone and departs from this DNA's translation at residue 7, likely a sequencing read error; the sequence shown is translated from the DNA. The chain couples TRDV2 to TRDJ1; 9 nucleotides line up with TRDD3. The V gene's germline CDR1 is GEAIGNYY and CDR2 EKD. The CDR3 runs to 18 residues. J was trimmed by 1 base and V by 1 base; bases with no gene match: 12. DNA for the CDR3: TGTGCCTGTGACACTCTGCATCAGACTGGGGGACCCACCGATAAACTCATCTTT. This gives the protein CACDTLHQTGGPTDKLIF.

In regard to this clone: TCRdb shows a much larger clone's protein in place of this DNA's translation, and the two differ at residue 9, likely through a read error; the protein shown is translated from the DNA. The rearrangement joins TRDV2 to TRDJ1; the D gene is possibly TRDD3 (6 bases). The CDR3 totals 15 residues. The V and J ends lost 3 bases and 0 bases respectively, with 13 bases between them. Germline assignment: CDR1 GEAIGNYY and CDR2 EKD. CDR3 residues: CACDELGFHTDKLIF. The CDR3 nucleotides read TGTGCCTGTGACGAACTGGGATTCCACACCGATAAACTCATCTTT.

By its share, this clone is large. V and J are TRDV2 and TRDJ3, with D possibly TRDD3 on 5 matching bases. Trimming left V 0 bases short and J 0 bases short, with 17 bases between. The CDR3 spans 20 residues. Per the germline V gene, CDR1 is GEAIGNYY and CDR2 is EKD. CDR3 protein: CACDTGGIGGPSWDTRQMFF. The DNA for the CDR3 is TGTGCCTGTGACACCGGCGGGATTGGAGGCCCCTCCTGGGACACCCGACAGATGTTTTTC.

The rearrangement links TRDV2 to TRDJ3; D unclear. Trimming stripped 3 bases from V and 11 bases from J, with 10 bases between. The germline gives CDR1 GEAIGNYY, CDR2 EKD. The CDR3 is 13 residues long. The CDR3 bases are TGTGCCTGTGACCCGATTACGGCCCGACAGATGTTTTTC. Translating gives CACDPITARQMFF.

This clone was recorded a few times. The chain employs TRDV2 and TRDJ3; 12 bases map to TRDD3. The CDR3 totals 19 residues. Germline V CDR1 and CDR2: GEAIGNYY, EKD. Unmatched junction bases numbered 2, after V lost 0 bases and J lost 0 bases. The CDR3 nucleotides read TGTGCCTGTGACACCCTGGGGGATACGGTCTCCTGGGACACCCGACAGATGTTTTTC. This codes for CACDTLGDTVSWDTRQMFF.

With regard to this clone: This probably arose from a read error, given a far larger clone one base away. Additional DNA sequences in this sample encode the identical CDR3. The rearrangement links TRDV2 to TRDJ1; 10 bases align to TRDD3. CDR3 length: 15 residues. Trimming took 4 bases from V and 1 from J; bases not matched to a gene: 5. In germline, CDR1 is GEAIGNYY, CDR2 EKD. CDR3 in amino acids: CACDSLGDLTDKLIF. DNA for the CDR3: TGTGCCTGTGATTCACTGGGGGATCTCACCGATAAACTCATCTTT.

This clone is classed as large (0.1 to 1%). This chain links TRDV2 with TRDJ1; D remains unclear. The ends were cut back, 1 base at V and 0 bases at J, with 11 bases in the middle. Germline CDR1 reads GEAIGNYY; CDR2 reads EKD. The CDR3 is made up of 15 amino acids. The CDR3 nucleotides are TGTGCCTGTGACACTGTAGGGGTCGACACCGATAAACTCATCTTT. Amino acid sequence: CACDTVGVDTDKLIF.